This T cell receptor (beta chain) appears in the sequencing data of a study of blood T cell repertoires in COVID-19. Germline V gene data show CDR1 as SGHNT and CDR2 as YYREEE (reference sequence). The CDR3 has 15 amino acids. V lost 4 bases to trimming and J lost 3 bases; unmatched junction nucleotides: 7. The data were produced by immunoSEQ multiplex PCR, yet TCRdb's version contains in-frame clones alone and is incomplete. This sample carries tens of thousands of clones, approximately 91% of them seen once, and the ten largest clones take roughly an eighth. This TCR was recovered from a man aged 65-85 years with active or convalescent COVID-19. Sequenced input: peripheral blood. This chain links TRBV5-4 with TRBJ1-1; 9 nucleotides line up with TRBD1. The chain's CDR3 is CASSPHTGGYTEAFF. CDR3 DNA sequence: TGTGCCAGCAGCCCTCACACAGGGGGCTACACTGAAGCTTTCTTT.